This is a list of T cell receptor beta chains from one sample in a study of blood T cell repertoires in COVID-19. Assay used: immunoSEQ multiplex PCR; TCRdb lists only in-frame clones, some missing. The repertoire holds about 250,000 clones, with about four fifths as singletons. The sequenced sample consisted of peripheral blood. These TCRs come from a man older than 75 with acute or convalescent COVID-19. Each CDR3 is given with its conserved first and last residue.

v_call cdr3_aa
TRBV6-5 CASTTSYEQYF
TRBV7-8 CASSFGTAAYEQYF
TRBV27 CASSLIRRTTSTDTQYF
TRBV25-1 CASSETGFWRRAFF
TRBV3-1/TRBV3-2 CASSQEPGGSAGYTF
TRBV11-1 CASSLTFTGANTEAFF
TRBV5-1 CASSSAGAAYNEQFF
TRBV7-8 CASSLVVRGNAEAFF
TRBV12-3/TRBV12-4 CASSPRRTTEAFF
TRBV5-1 CASTSGGSTDTQYF
TRBV27 CASSLGGRSYEQYF
TRBV19 CASSMDRGYEQYF
TRBV7-2 CASSRRGSGTQYF
TRBV30 CAWSVLRSGEQYF
TRBV4-2 CASSQEREGANYGYTF
TRBV5-6 CASSFYSLYEQYF
TRBV5-1 CASSLLGQVSYEQYF
TRBV11-2 CASSQGQGYGYTF
TRBV5-1 CASSLGQAITEAFF
TRBV24-1 CATSDWGQGALNEQFF
TRBV2 CASSLQGAQNTGELFF
TRBV5-1 CASSLERGRSYEQYF
TRBV6-5 CASSYRQGANSPLHF
TRBV28 CASSSRQGSPLHF
TRBV18 CASSPLTAADTQYF
TRBV6-1 CASSDRTGGNNEQFF
TRBV10-2 CASSDFGTGRPDTQYF
TRBV6-2/TRBV6-3 CASSYERGGASSYNSPLHF
TRBV19 CASSIEQQGNQPQHF
TRBV27 CASSLSPGFRSGANVLTF
TRBV3-1/TRBV3-2 CASSAHPGGDTQYF
TRBV12-5 CASGPAEAGYNEQFF
TRBV7-9 CASSLPGADTQYF
TRBV4-1 CASSQENRGWKETQYF
TRBV6-5 CASSRGTYSNQPQHF